Listed below are T cell receptor beta chains from one sample, sequenced in a study of PD-L1 blockade in urothelial cancer. Generated by immunoSEQ multiplex PCR, the TCRdb table keeps only in-frame clones and is missing some. The sample holds tens of thousands of clones, around 88% seen once. The sample consisted of PBMCs, taken around atezolizumab (anti-PD-L1) treatment. The receptor set was obtained from a woman in her sixties with urothelial cancer. The CDR3 runs from the conserved cysteine through the conserved F or W. The order of the fields is J gene, clone size, V gene, D gene, CDR3 protein, CDR3 DNA. The D gene is left open where the match is weak. Clone size is shown for a subset of rows, as once, few, many or a class of expanded clone.

j_call: TRBJ2-7
clone_size: .
v_call: TRBV18
d_call: TRBD2
cdr3_aa: CASSPGTTSYEQYF
cdr3_nt: TGTGCCAGCTCACCCGGGACTACTTCCTACGAGCAGTACTTC

j_call: TRBJ1-1
clone_size: .
v_call: TRBV6-1
d_call: TRBD1
cdr3_aa: CASSEPLQSSRGRGSLNTEAFF
cdr3_nt: TGTGCCAGCAGTGAACCTTTACAGTCCTCCAGGGGGCGTGGGTCCTTGAACACTGAAGCTTTCTTT

j_call: TRBJ2-7
clone_size: once
v_call: TRBV6-6
d_call: .
cdr3_aa: CASLNGGTSYEQYF
cdr3_nt: TGTGCCTCCCTGAATGGGGGGACGTCCTACGAGCAGTACTTC

j_call: TRBJ2-2
clone_size: .
v_call: TRBV4-1
d_call: .
cdr3_aa: CASSPWGGLNGELFF
cdr3_nt: TGCGCCAGCAGCCCCTGGGGGGGGCTTAACGGGGAGCTGTTTTTT

j_call: TRBJ1-2
clone_size: .
v_call: TRBV28
d_call: .
cdr3_aa: CASSLFLYGYTF
cdr3_nt: TGTGCCAGCAGTTTATTCCTCTATGGCTACACCTTC

j_call: TRBJ2-3
clone_size: few
v_call: TRBV4-1
d_call: TRBD2
cdr3_aa: CASSQGGLAGFWSTDTQYF
cdr3_nt: TGCGCCAGCAGCCAAGGGGGACTAGCGGGCTTCTGGAGCACAGATACGCAGTATTTT

j_call: TRBJ2-1
clone_size: .
v_call: TRBV6-6
d_call: TRBD1
cdr3_aa: CATLGSGTGVWEQFF
cdr3_nt: TGTGCCACCCTAGGGTCCGGGACAGGGGTTTGGGAGCAGTTCTTC

j_call: TRBJ2-3
clone_size: .
v_call: TRBV6-1
d_call: .
cdr3_aa: CASSESEGADTQYF
cdr3_nt: TGTGCCAGCAGTGAATCTGAAGGGGCAGATACGCAGTATTTT

j_call: TRBJ2-7
clone_size: .
v_call: TRBV27
d_call: TRBD2
cdr3_aa: CASSFGSGRGYEQYF
cdr3_nt: TGTGCCAGCAGTTTTGGTAGCGGGAGAGGTTACGAGCAGTACTTC

j_call: TRBJ2-3
clone_size: few
v_call: TRBV15
d_call: TRBD1
cdr3_aa: CATSVPNRGGDTQYF
cdr3_nt: TGTGCCACCAGCGTCCCCAACAGGGGCGGTGATACGCAGTATTTT

j_call: TRBJ2-7
clone_size: .
v_call: TRBV5-1
d_call: TRBD2
cdr3_aa: CASSVWGGAGSSYEQYF
cdr3_nt: TGCGCCAGCAGCGTGTGGGGGGGAGCGGGGAGCTCCTACGAGCAGTACTTC

j_call: TRBJ2-2
clone_size: .
v_call: TRBV6-5
d_call: .
cdr3_aa: CASSYSSGDTGELFF
cdr3_nt: TGTGCCAGCAGTTACTCGTCAGGGGACACCGGGGAGCTGTTTTTT

j_call: TRBJ2-5
clone_size: .
v_call: TRBV21-1
d_call: .
cdr3_aa: CASSKLISPRGMETQYF
cdr3_nt: TGTGCCAGCAGCAAATTGATTAGTCCCAGGGGAATGGAGACCCAGTACTTC

j_call: TRBJ1-3
clone_size: .
v_call: TRBV5-1
d_call: TRBD1
cdr3_aa: CASSWGTAGNTIYF
cdr3_nt: TGCGCCAGCAGCTGGGGGACAGCTGGAAACACCATATATTTT

j_call: TRBJ2-1
clone_size: .
v_call: TRBV5-1
d_call: TRBD2
cdr3_aa: CASSLIGLADYNEQFF
cdr3_nt: TGCGCCAGCAGCTTGATAGGACTAGCGGATTACAATGAGCAGTTCTTC

j_call: TRBJ2-5
clone_size: .
v_call: TRBV16
d_call: TRBD1
cdr3_aa: CASSQNRGQETQYF
cdr3_nt: TGTGCCAGCAGCCAAAACAGGGGCCAAGAGACCCAGTACTTC

j_call: TRBJ1-3
clone_size: .
v_call: TRBV5-1
d_call: TRBD1
cdr3_aa: CASSRTGPPSGNTIYF
cdr3_nt: TGCGCCAGCAGCCGGACAGGGCCCCCCTCTGGAAACACCATATATTTT

j_call: TRBJ2-2
clone_size: .
v_call: TRBV5-1
d_call: TRBD1
cdr3_aa: CASSSPGQDITGELFF
cdr3_nt: TGCGCCAGCAGTTCCCCGGGACAGGACATAACCGGGGAGCTGTTTTTT